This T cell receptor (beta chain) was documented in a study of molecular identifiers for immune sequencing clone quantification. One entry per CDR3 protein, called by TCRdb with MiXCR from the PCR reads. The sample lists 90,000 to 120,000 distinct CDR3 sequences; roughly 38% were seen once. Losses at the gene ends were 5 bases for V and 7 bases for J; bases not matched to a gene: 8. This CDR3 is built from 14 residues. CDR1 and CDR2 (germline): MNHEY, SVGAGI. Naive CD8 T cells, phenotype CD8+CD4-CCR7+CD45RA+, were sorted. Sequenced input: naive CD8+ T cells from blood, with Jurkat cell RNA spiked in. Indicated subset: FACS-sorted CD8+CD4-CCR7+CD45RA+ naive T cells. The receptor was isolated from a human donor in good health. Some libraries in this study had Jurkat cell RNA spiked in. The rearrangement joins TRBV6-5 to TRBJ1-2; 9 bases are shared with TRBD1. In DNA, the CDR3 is TGTGCCAGCAGTCCCTTTGGGACAGGGATTGGCTACACCTTC. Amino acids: CASSPFGTGIGYTF.